A single sample is the source of the 8 T cell receptor beta chains below, sequenced in a study of T cell clonotyping in hematopoietic cell transplantation. The protocol was immunoSEQ multiplex PCR, while the TCRdb copy is restricted to in-frame clones and leaves out a portion. The sample includes about 36,000 clones, about 95% seen only once; the top ten take around 1.5%. Time point: recipient sample about 28 days before transplant, after cytoreduction. The sample consisted of peripheral blood mononuclear cells, taken before stem cell transplant. These receptors were taken from a man aged 35-49 years with chronic myeloid leukemia. Some clones in this sample may be carry-over from other donors' samples.

This chain uses TRBV7-6 with TRBJ2-2; 7 bases agree with TRBD1. Germline CDR1 is SGHVS and CDR2 is FNYEAQ. CDR3 length: 14 amino acids. With 5 bases clipped from V and 4 bases from J, the junction kept 4 bases outside the gene matches. The CDR3 bases are TGTGCCAGCAGCCAACAGGGGAGCACCGGGGAGCTGTTTTTT. As protein: CASSQQGSTGELFF.

The V and J genes are TRBV25-1 and TRBJ1-4, with D possibly being TRBD1 (6 bases). Between the trimmed V and J ends, which lost 1 base and 5 bases, there was a span of 17 bases. The CDR3 spans 17 residues. The V gene's germline CDR1 is MGHDK and CDR2 SYGVNS. CDR3: CASSEWGPTETNEKLFF. The CDR3, as DNA: TGTGCCAGCAGTGAATGGGGGCCGACAGAAACAAATGAAAAACTGTTTTTT.

This chain uses TRBV6-1 with TRBJ2-3; 11 bases agree with TRBD2. Germline V lookup: CDR1 MNHNS, CDR2 SASEGT. The V gene end was trimmed by 3 bases and the J gene end by 7 bases; junction bases not matched to a gene: 9. The CDR3 extends over 16 amino acids. CDR3 nucleotides: TGTGCCAGCAGTGACCTAGCGGGGGGCAGTGGGAATACGCAGTATTTT. This gives the protein CASSDLAGGSGNTQYF.

J is TRBJ2-1 and V is TRBV4-3; D perhaps matches TRBD1 (6 bases). The CDR3 extends over 14 amino acids. Trimming removed 6 bases from V and 5 bases from J, with 14 bases in between. Per germline, CDR1 LGHNA and CDR2 YSLEER. In DNA, the CDR3 is TGCGCCAGCAGGGACAGTGGAAAAAACAATGAGCAGTTCTTC. This encodes CASRDSGKNNEQFF.

This rearrangement joins TRBV29-1 to TRBJ1-1; no reliable D call. The germline CDR1 and CDR2 sequences are SQVTM and ANQGSEA. V was cut by 1 base and J by 3 bases, with 18 bases left in between. CDR3 length: 16 residues. CDR3 in DNA: TGCAGCGTTGAAGTTCCTGGTCCTCCTGGGGACACTGAAGCTTTCTTT. This sequence encodes CSVEVPGPPGDTEAFF.

The chain uses TRBV7-9 and TRBJ2-7, with D possibly being TRBD2 (6 bases). Germline V gives CDR1 SEHNR, CDR2 FQNEAQ (reference sequence). This CDR3 is built from 14 residues. V was trimmed by 5 bases and J by 5 bases, leaving 16 bases between them. For the CDR3, the DNA is TGTGCCAGCAGCGCGTGGGGGGTGAGCGACGAGCAGTACTTC. Its translation is CASSAWGVSDEQYF.

The CDR3, as DNA: TGTGCCAGCAGCCCCAGAGCGGTTTTCCTCCAGGGAGCTTTCTTT. Its translation: CASSPRAVFLQGAFF. This chain joins TRBV13 and TRBJ1-1, with TRBD1 as a possible D gene (5 bases). Looked up from germline, CDR1 is PRHDT and CDR2 is FYEKMQ (reference sequence). Trimming took off 5 bases at V and 10 bases at J, with 23 bases between the two ends. The CDR3 runs to 15 residues.

This chain links TRBV29-1 with TRBJ2-7; no clear D gene. The CDR3 covers 13 residues. CDR1 and CDR2 (germline): SQVTM, ANQGSEA. V dropped 7 bases and J dropped 3 bases, with 16 bases sitting between them. DNA of the CDR3: TGCAGCGCACTATCTAGAGCCGGCTACGAGCAGTACTTC. It codes for CSALSRAGYEQYF.